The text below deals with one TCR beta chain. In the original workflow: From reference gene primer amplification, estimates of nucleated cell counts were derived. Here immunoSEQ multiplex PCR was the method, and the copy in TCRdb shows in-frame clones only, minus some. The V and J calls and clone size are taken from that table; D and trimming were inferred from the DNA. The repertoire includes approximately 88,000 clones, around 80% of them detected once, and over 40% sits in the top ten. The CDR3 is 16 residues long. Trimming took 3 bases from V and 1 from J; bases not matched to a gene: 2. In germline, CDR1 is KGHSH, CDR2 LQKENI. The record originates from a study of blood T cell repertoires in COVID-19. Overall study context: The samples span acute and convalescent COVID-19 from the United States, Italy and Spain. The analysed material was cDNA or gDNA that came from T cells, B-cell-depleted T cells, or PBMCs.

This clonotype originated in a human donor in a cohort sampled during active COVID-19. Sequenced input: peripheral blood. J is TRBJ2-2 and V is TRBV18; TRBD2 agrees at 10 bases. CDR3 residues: CASSPRTSGNTGELFF. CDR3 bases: TGTGCCAGCTCACCTCGGACTAGCGGGAACACCGGGGAGCTGTTTTTT.